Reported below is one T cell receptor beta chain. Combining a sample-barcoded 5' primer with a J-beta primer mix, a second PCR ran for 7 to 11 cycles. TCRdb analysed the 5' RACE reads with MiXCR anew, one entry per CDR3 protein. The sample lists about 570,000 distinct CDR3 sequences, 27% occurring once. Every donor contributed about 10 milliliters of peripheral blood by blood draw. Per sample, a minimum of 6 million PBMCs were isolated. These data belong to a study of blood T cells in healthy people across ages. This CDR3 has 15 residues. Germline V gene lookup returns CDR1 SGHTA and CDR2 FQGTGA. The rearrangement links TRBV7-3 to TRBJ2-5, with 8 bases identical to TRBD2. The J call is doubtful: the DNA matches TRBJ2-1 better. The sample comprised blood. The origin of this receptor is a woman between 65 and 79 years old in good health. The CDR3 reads CASSLRGGYLNEQFF. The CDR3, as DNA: TGTGCCAGCAGCTTACGGGGGGGGTACTTGAATGAGCAGTTCTTC.